This T cell receptor beta chain was identified during a study of blood T cell repertoires in COVID-19. Study details: T cells, B-cell-depleted T cells, or PBMCs supplied cDNA or gDNA.

J gave up 2 bases and V 6 bases, and 2 bases lay outside the gene matches. This CDR3 spans 13 amino acids. Germline-derived CDR1 and CDR2 are MDHEN and SYDVKM. Sequencing was performed with immunoSEQ multiplex PCR; in TCRdb, only in-frame clones are kept and a portion is missing. The data hold 300,000 to 450,000 clones, with more than 70% observed a single time. The sequence was collected from a woman aged 55-75 years with COVID-19, enrolled during active disease. What was sequenced was peripheral blood. The rearrangement links TRBV28 to TRBJ1-2, with 8 bases matching TRBD1. The CDR3 protein is CASRNRGNYGYTF. In DNA form, the CDR3 reads TGTGCCAGCAGGAACAGGGGGAACTATGGCTACACCTTC.